What follows is one T cell receptor beta chain and its context. The target antigen is unknown. A quantitative 5'-RACE method, one with molecular barcodes, was used to make TCR beta libraries. Via MiXCR, TCRdb re-called the 5' RACE reads, giving one row per CDR3 protein. The table shows 250,000 to 350,000 distinct CDR3 sequences, with around 20% occurring only once. The CDR3 sequence is 15 residues long. V was pared by 2 bases and J by 4 bases, with 7 bases of the junction left unmatched. CDR1 is MDHEN, CDR2 SYDVKM, per germline. The sample comes from a study of CD8 T cells in ankylosing spondylitis. The study's findings and limits: Disease-linked clones reportedly concentrated significantly in matched ankylosing spondylitis synovial fluid. Peripheral blood samples showed relatively rare disease-linked clones, and these clones were CD8+.

The origin of this receptor is a male donor with ankylosing spondylitis or in good health (not recorded which). The chain uses TRBV28 and TRBJ1-2, with 7 bases matching TRBD1. The specimen sequenced was blood, either unsorted or a sorted T cell fraction (not recorded which). In DNA, the CDR3 is TGTGCCAGCAGTTTAGGGGGGACAGCGGGCTATGGCTACACCTTC. Translated, it gives CASSLGGTAGYGYTF.